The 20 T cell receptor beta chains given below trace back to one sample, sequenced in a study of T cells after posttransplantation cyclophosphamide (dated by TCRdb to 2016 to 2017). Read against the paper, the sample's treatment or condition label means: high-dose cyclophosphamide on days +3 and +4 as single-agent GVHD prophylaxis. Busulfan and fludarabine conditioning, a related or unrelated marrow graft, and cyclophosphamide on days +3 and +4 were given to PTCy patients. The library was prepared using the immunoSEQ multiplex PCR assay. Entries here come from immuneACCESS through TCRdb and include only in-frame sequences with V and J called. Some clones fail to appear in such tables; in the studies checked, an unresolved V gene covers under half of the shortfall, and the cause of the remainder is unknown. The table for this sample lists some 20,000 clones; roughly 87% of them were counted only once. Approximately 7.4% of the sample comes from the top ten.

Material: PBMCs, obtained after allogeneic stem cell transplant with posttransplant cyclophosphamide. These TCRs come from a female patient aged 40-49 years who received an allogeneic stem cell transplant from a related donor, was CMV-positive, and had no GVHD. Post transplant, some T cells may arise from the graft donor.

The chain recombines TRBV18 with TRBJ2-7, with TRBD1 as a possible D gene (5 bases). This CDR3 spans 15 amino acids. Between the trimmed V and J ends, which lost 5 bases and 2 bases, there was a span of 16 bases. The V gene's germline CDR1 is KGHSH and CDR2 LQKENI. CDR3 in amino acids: CASSGDGKGTYEQYF. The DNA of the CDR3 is TGTGCCAGCTCAGGGGATGGTAAGGGGACCTACGAGCAGTACTTC.

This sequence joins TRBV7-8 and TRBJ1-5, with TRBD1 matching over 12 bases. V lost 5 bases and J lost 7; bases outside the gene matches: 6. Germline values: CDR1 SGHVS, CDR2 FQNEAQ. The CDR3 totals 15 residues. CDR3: CASSPGQGAGQPQHF. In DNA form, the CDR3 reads TGTGCCAGCAGCCCGGGACAGGGGGCAGGACAGCCCCAGCATTTT.

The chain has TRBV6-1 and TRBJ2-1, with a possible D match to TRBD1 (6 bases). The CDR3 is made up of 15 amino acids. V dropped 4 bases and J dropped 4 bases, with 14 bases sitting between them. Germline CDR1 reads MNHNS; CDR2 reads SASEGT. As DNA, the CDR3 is TGTGCCAGCAGTGGAGACAGGAGACCTTACAATGAGCAGTTCTTC. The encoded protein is CASSGDRRPYNEQFF.

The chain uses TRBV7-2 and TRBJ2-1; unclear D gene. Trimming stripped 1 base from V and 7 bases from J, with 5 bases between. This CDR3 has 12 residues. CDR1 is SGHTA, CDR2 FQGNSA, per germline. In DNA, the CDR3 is TGTGCCAGCAGCTTAGAACGGAATGAGCAGTTCTTC. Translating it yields CASSLERNEQFF.

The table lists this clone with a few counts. This CDR3 is CASSFLTDTYEQYF. The DNA for the CDR3 is TGTGCCAGCAGTTTTCTGACAGACACCTACGAGCAGTACTTC. The rearrangement uses TRBV28 and TRBJ2-7, with TRBD1 as a possible D gene (5 bases). Germline V gives CDR1 MDHEN, CDR2 SYDVKM. There are 14 residues in the CDR3. V was pared by 3 bases and J by 2 bases, with 11 bases between.

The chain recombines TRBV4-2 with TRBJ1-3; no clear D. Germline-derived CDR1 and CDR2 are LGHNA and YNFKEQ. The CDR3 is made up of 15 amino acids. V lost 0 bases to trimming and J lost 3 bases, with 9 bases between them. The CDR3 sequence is CASSQEGRGGNTIYF. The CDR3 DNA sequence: TGTGCCAGCAGCCAAGAAGGGCGGGGTGGAAACACCATATATTTT.

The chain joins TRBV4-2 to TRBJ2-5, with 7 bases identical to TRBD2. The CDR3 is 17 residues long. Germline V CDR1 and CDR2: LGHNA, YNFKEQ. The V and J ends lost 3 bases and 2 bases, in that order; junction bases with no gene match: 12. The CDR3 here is CASSQPEGLAGQETQYF. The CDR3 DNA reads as TGTGCCAGCAGCCAGCCTGAGGGTTTAGCGGGTCAAGAGACCCAGTACTTC.

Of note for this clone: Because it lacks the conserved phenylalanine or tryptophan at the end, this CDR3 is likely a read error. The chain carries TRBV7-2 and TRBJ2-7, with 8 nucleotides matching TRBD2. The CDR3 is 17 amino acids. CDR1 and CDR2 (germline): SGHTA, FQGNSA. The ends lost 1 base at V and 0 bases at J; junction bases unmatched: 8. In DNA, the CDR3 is TGTGCCAGCAGCTTAGTGGCGGGAGGACCTCCCTCCTACGAGCAGTACTCC. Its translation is CASSLVAGGPPSYEQYS.

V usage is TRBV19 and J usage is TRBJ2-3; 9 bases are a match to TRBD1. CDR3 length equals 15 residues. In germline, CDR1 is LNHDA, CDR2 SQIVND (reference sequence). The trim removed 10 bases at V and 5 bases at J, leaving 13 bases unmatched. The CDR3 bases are TGTGCCACCTGGGGGCCGGACAGGGGACAAGATACGCAGTATTTT. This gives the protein CATWGPDRGQDTQYF.

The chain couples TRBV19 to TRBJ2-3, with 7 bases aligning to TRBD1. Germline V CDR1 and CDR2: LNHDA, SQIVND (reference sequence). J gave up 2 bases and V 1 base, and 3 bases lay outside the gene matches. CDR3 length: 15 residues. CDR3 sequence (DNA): TGTGCCAGTAGTATAGCAACAGGGGTCACAGATACGCAGTATTTT. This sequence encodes CASSIATGVTDTQYF.

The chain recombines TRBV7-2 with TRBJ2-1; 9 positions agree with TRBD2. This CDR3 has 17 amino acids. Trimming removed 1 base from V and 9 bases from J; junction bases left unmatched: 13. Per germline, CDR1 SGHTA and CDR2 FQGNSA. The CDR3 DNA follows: TGTGCCAGCAGCTTAGTCGGTGGCGCGGGAGGGGTTACTGAGCAGTTCTTC. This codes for CASSLVGGAGGVTEQFF.

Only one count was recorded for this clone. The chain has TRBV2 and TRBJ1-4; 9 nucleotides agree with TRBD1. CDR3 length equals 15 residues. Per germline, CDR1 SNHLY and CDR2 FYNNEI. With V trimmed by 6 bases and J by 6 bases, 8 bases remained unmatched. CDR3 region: CASRHRDRVDEKLFF. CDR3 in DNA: TGTGCCAGCAGGCACCGGGACAGGGTAGATGAAAAACTGTTTTTT.

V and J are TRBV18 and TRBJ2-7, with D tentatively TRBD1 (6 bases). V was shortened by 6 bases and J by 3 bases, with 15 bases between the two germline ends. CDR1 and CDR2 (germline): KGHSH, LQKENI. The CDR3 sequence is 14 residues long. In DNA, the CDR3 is TGTGCCAGCTCCTCGGACAGACAGAGCTACGAGCAGTACTTC. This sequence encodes CASSSDRQSYEQYF. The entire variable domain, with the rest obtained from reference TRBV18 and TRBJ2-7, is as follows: NAGVMQNPRHLVRRRGQEARLRCSPMKGHSHVYWYRQLPEEGLKFMVYLQKENIIDESGMPKERFSAEFPKEGPSILRIQQVVRGDSAAYFCASSSDRQSYEQYFGPGTRLTVT.

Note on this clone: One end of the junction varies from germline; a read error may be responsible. In nucleotides, the CDR3 is TGTGCCGGCAGCGTAGGTCGGGAGCAGTTCTTC. Translating it yields CAGSVGREQFF. The chain uses TRBV9 and TRBJ2-1; no firm D call. The CDR3 has 11 residues. Germline-derived CDR1 and CDR2 are SGDLS and YYNGEE.

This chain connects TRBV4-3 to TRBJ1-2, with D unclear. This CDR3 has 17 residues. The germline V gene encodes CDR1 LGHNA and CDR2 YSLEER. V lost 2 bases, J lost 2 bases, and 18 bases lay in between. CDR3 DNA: TGCGCCAGCAGCCAAAATATAAACCCGACTGGGAACTATGGCTACACCTTC. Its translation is CASSQNINPTGNYGYTF.

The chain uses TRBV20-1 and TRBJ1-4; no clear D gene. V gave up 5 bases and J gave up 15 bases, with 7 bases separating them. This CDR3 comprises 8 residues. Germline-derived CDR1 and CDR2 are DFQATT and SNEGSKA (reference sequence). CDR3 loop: CSAGRVFF. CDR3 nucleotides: TGCAGTGCTGGGAGGGTGTTTTTT.

This chain's CDR3 is CASSLSGSYEQYF. In DNA form, the CDR3 reads TGTGCCAGCTCGCTCAGCGGAAGCTACGAGCAGTACTTC. The chain couples TRBV18 to TRBJ2-7, with D maybe TRBD2 (5 bases). Trimming removed 6 bases at V and 3 bases at J, with 12 bases between. The germline V gene has CDR1 KGHSH and CDR2 LQKENI. The CDR3 has 13 residues.

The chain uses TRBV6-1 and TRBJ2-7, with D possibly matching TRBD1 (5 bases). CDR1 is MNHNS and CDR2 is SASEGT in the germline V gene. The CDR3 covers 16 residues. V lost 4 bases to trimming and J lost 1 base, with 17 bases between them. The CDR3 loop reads CASSVSHGQGSYEQYF. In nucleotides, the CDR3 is TGTGCCAGCAGTGTCTCCCATGGGCAGGGTTCCTACGAGCAGTACTTC.

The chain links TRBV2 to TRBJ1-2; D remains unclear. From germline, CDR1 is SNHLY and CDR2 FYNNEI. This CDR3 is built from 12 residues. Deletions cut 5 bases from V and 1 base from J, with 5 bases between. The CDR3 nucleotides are TGTGCCAGCAGTCCGGGTAACTATGGCTACACCTTC. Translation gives CASSPGNYGYTF.

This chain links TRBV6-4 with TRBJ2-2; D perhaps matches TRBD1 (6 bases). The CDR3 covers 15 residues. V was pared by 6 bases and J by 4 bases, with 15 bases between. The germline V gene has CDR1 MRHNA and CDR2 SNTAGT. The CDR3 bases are TGTGCCAGCAGGGAACAGGGAATGGGCACCGGGGAGCTGTTTTTT. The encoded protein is CASREQGMGTGELFF.